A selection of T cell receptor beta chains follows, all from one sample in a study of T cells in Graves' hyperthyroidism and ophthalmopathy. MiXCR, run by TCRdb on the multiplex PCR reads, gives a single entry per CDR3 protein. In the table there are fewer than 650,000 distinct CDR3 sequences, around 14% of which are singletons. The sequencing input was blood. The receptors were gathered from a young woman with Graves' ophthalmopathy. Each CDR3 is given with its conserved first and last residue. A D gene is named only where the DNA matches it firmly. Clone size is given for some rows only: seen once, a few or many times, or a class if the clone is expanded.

cdr3_nt: TGTGCCTGGAGTCCCGGGGATCCCGGGGAGCCGTTTTTT; cdr3_aa: CAWSPGDPGEPFF; v_call: TRBV30; clone_size: -; j_call: TRBJ2-2; d_call: -
cdr3_nt: TGTGCCACCAGTGAGTCCGGGACTAGCGGATCCTACGAGCAGTACTTC; cdr3_aa: CATSESGTSGSYEQYF; v_call: TRBV24-1; clone_size: many; j_call: TRBJ2-7; d_call: TRBD2
cdr3_nt: TGTGCCAGTAGTATAGGGTACGGGTACGAGCAGTACTTC; cdr3_aa: CASSIGYGYEQYF; v_call: TRBV19; clone_size: -; j_call: TRBJ2-7; d_call: -
cdr3_nt: TGTGCCTGGACCACGGAGGTCGGGAACATTCAGTACTTC; cdr3_aa: CAWTTEVGNIQYF; v_call: TRBV30; clone_size: many; j_call: TRBJ2-4; d_call: -
cdr3_nt: TGTGCCAGCAGCTTATTGGGGGCGAACACTGAAGCTTTCTTT; cdr3_aa: CASSLLGANTEAFF; v_call: TRBV11-2; clone_size: many; j_call: TRBJ1-1; d_call: -
cdr3_nt: TGTGCCAGCAGCCCAAGACCAGGTTCTGGCCGCTCTGGAAACACCATATATTTT; cdr3_aa: CASSPRPGSGRSGNTIYF; v_call: TRBV7-2; clone_size: -; j_call: TRBJ1-3; d_call: -
cdr3_nt: TGCAGTGCTAGAGATGACAGGGAGTACACAGATACGCAGTATTTT; cdr3_aa: CSARDDREYTDTQYF; v_call: TRBV20-1; clone_size: many; j_call: TRBJ2-3; d_call: TRBD1
cdr3_nt: TGTGCCAGCAGCACCGGGACCGATTTTTTCACAGATACGCAGTATTTT; cdr3_aa: CASSTGTDFFTDTQYF; v_call: TRBV5-4; clone_size: -; j_call: TRBJ2-3; d_call: -
cdr3_nt: TGTGCCTGGAGGCCCTTGGTGCGGCCCTCAAAAGAGACCCAGTACTTC; cdr3_aa: CAWRPLVRPSKETQYF; v_call: TRBV30; clone_size: -; j_call: TRBJ2-5; d_call: -
cdr3_nt: TGTGCCTGGAGTGGCCCAGGGGGTTACGAGCAGTACTTC; cdr3_aa: CAWSGPGGYEQYF; v_call: TRBV30; clone_size: many; j_call: TRBJ2-7; d_call: TRBD1
cdr3_nt: TGTGCCTGGAGTGTTGCACTAGCGGGTAATGAGCAGTTCTTC; cdr3_aa: CAWSVALAGNEQFF; v_call: TRBV30; clone_size: many; j_call: TRBJ2-1; d_call: TRBD2
cdr3_nt: TGTGCCAGCAGTTTCTCCACCGTGTCCACTGAAGCTTTCTTT; cdr3_aa: CASSFSTVSTEAFF; v_call: TRBV27; clone_size: many; j_call: TRBJ1-1; d_call: -
cdr3_nt: TGTGCCAGTCTCTCGGGAAACACTGAAGCTTTCTTT; cdr3_aa: CASLSGNTEAFF; v_call: TRBV27; clone_size: many; j_call: TRBJ1-1; d_call: -
cdr3_nt: TGTGCCAGCAGCCTCGTGGTGGGGACTGGAAACACCATATATTTT; cdr3_aa: CASSLVVGTGNTIYF; v_call: TRBV7-9; clone_size: -; j_call: TRBJ1-3; d_call: -
cdr3_nt: TGTGCCAGCAGTGAGGGGGCCACCAAAACTGAAGCTTTCTTT; cdr3_aa: CASSEGATKTEAFF; v_call: TRBV6-1; clone_size: many; j_call: TRBJ1-1; d_call: -
cdr3_nt: TGTGCCAGCAAGAGAGCTGGGAGAAATCAGCCCCAGCATTTT; cdr3_aa: CASKRAGRNQPQHF; v_call: TRBV13; clone_size: few; j_call: TRBJ1-5; d_call: -
cdr3_nt: TGCGCCAGCAGCCCATATAGGGACAGTAACACTGAAGCTTTCTTT; cdr3_aa: CASSPYRDSNTEAFF; v_call: TRBV4-1; clone_size: -; j_call: TRBJ1-1; d_call: TRBD1
cdr3_nt: TGTGCCAGCAGCCAAGAAAGTGGCTACGAGCAGTACTTC; cdr3_aa: CASSQESGYEQYF; v_call: TRBV3-1; clone_size: many; j_call: TRBJ2-7; d_call: -
cdr3_nt: TGTGCCAGCAGTTACGGGGTCGGGGCGTACCAAGAGACCCAGTACTTC; cdr3_aa: CASSYGVGAYQETQYF; v_call: TRBV6-2/TRBV6-3; clone_size: many; j_call: TRBJ2-5; d_call: -
cdr3_nt: TGTGCCAGCAGTTTCTACCTAGGGACAGTTGACCTGGCCGACACTGAAGCTTTCTTT; cdr3_aa: CASSFYLGTVDLADTEAFF; v_call: TRBV28; clone_size: many; j_call: TRBJ1-1; d_call: TRBD1
cdr3_nt: TGCGCCAGCAGCTTGGAACCAGGGGGCGGTTATCAGCCCCAGCATTTT; cdr3_aa: CASSLEPGGGYQPQHF; v_call: TRBV5-1; clone_size: many; j_call: TRBJ1-5; d_call: TRBD1
cdr3_nt: TGTGCCAGCACCCCGGGGGGCTACAGCAATCAGCCCCAGCATTTT; cdr3_aa: CASTPGGYSNQPQHF; v_call: TRBV9; clone_size: many; j_call: TRBJ1-5; d_call: -
cdr3_nt: TGTGCCAGCAGCAGGGGGACGGTGAACACTGAAGCTTTCTTT; cdr3_aa: CASSRGTVNTEAFF; v_call: TRBV7-6; clone_size: many; j_call: TRBJ1-1; d_call: -
cdr3_nt: TGTGCCAGCCCCGCTCAGGGCCCTAACTATGGCTACACCTTC; cdr3_aa: CASPAQGPNYGYTF; v_call: TRBV13; clone_size: -; j_call: TRBJ1-2; d_call: -
cdr3_nt: TGTGCCACCAGCAGACTGGCCAGGCGGAATGAGCAGTTCTTC; cdr3_aa: CATSRLARRNEQFF; v_call: TRBV15; clone_size: -; j_call: TRBJ2-1; d_call: -
cdr3_nt: TGTGCCAGCAGCTTGGCCGGGCACAGGGGCCTTAGCTACGAGCAGTACTTC; cdr3_aa: CASSLAGHRGLSYEQYF; v_call: TRBV5-6; clone_size: few; j_call: TRBJ2-7; d_call: TRBD1
cdr3_nt: TGTGCCAGCAGCGTAGGAGGGGGGACAGGTTCCTACAATGAGCAGTTCTTC; cdr3_aa: CASSVGGGTGSYNEQFF; v_call: TRBV9; clone_size: many; j_call: TRBJ2-1; d_call: TRBD1
cdr3_nt: TGTGCCAGCAGAGGGGAGGGGCTCTACGAGCAGTACTTC; cdr3_aa: CASRGEGLYEQYF; v_call: TRBV6-1; clone_size: many; j_call: TRBJ2-7; d_call: TRBD2
cdr3_nt: TGTGCCAGTAGTCGCGGGAATTCAGGCAATGAGCAGTTCTTC; cdr3_aa: CASSRGNSGNEQFF; v_call: TRBV19; clone_size: few; j_call: TRBJ2-1; d_call: -
cdr3_nt: TGTGCCAGTATAGGGTTTACCGGGGAGCTGTTTTTT; cdr3_aa: CASIGFTGELFF; v_call: TRBV19; clone_size: few; j_call: TRBJ2-2; d_call: -
cdr3_nt: TGTGCCAGCTCACCAGAGGGCCAGGGGGGCTACACCTTC; cdr3_aa: CASSPEGQGGYTF; v_call: TRBV18; clone_size: many; j_call: TRBJ1-2; d_call: -
cdr3_nt: TGTGCCAGCAGTGGGCGGAGGGACTACGAGCAGTACTTC; cdr3_aa: CASSGRRDYEQYF; v_call: TRBV2; clone_size: many; j_call: TRBJ2-7; d_call: -
cdr3_nt: TGCAGCGTATCTGGGGGTTCCTACGAGCAGTACTTC; cdr3_aa: CSVSGGSYEQYF; v_call: TRBV29-1; clone_size: many; j_call: TRBJ2-7; d_call: -
cdr3_nt: TGCGCCAGCAGCTGGCCTCTGGGGCGGGTTAACACCGGGGAGCTGTTTTTT; cdr3_aa: CASSWPLGRVNTGELFF; v_call: TRBV5-1; clone_size: -; j_call: TRBJ2-2; d_call: -
cdr3_nt: TGTGCTAGTGGTTTGGCACGGGACGAGCAGTACTTC; cdr3_aa: CASGLARDEQYF; v_call: TRBV12-5; clone_size: many; j_call: TRBJ2-7; d_call: -
cdr3_nt: TGTGCCAGCAGCGTCCCGGGGATAGGGGATCGGGATACGCAGTATTTT; cdr3_aa: CASSVPGIGDRDTQYF; v_call: TRBV9; clone_size: many; j_call: TRBJ2-3; d_call: -
cdr3_nt: TGTGCCAGCAGCTTTAGACAGGTCAATGAGCAGTTCTTC; cdr3_aa: CASSFRQVNEQFF; v_call: TRBV7-2; clone_size: few; j_call: TRBJ2-1; d_call: -
cdr3_nt: TGCAGTGCCACAGGGGCAACTAATGAAAAACTGTTTTTT; cdr3_aa: CSATGATNEKLFF; v_call: TRBV20-1; clone_size: few; j_call: TRBJ1-4; d_call: TRBD1
cdr3_nt: TGTGCCAGCAGCCAAGACTCGGTGGGAGAGACCCAGTACTTC; cdr3_aa: CASSQDSVGETQYF; v_call: TRBV4-2; clone_size: few; j_call: TRBJ2-5; d_call: -
cdr3_nt: TGCAGTGCTCCCCGAGACTACGAGCAGTACTTC; cdr3_aa: CSAPRDYEQYF; v_call: TRBV20-1; clone_size: many; j_call: TRBJ2-7; d_call: -
cdr3_nt: TGTGCCACTCATCCGGGACAGGGGACAGATACGCAGTATTTT; cdr3_aa: CATHPGQGTDTQYF; v_call: TRBV24-1; clone_size: many; j_call: TRBJ2-3; d_call: TRBD1
cdr3_nt: TGTGCCAGCAGCTTAGGCCCAAGGACAGGGTTGAACACTGAAGCTTTCTTT; cdr3_aa: CASSLGPRTGLNTEAFF; v_call: TRBV7-9; clone_size: few; j_call: TRBJ1-1; d_call: TRBD1
cdr3_nt: TGTGCCAGCAGCCCCCGTAATGCCGGGGCGGGGGTTCACGAGCAGTACTTC; cdr3_aa: CASSPRNAGAGVHEQYF; v_call: TRBV9; clone_size: few; j_call: TRBJ2-7; d_call: TRBD2
cdr3_nt: TGTGCCAGCAGCGTAGCGGGAGGGAAATATAATTCACCCCTCCACTTT; cdr3_aa: CASSVAGGKYNSPLHF; v_call: TRBV9; clone_size: many; j_call: TRBJ1-6; d_call: -
cdr3_nt: TGTGCCAGCAGCTCAGGGGCTAGCGGCTACAATGAGCAGTTCTTC; cdr3_aa: CASSSGASGYNEQFF; v_call: TRBV27; clone_size: many; j_call: TRBJ2-1; d_call: -
cdr3_nt: TGTGCCAGTAGTATCTTACTCAGGGGGCTTAGTGACACCGGGGAGCTGTTTTTT; cdr3_aa: CASSILLRGLSDTGELFF; v_call: TRBV19; clone_size: few; j_call: TRBJ2-2; d_call: TRBD1
cdr3_nt: TGTGCCAGCACCGACAGAAATCAGCCCCAGCATTTT; cdr3_aa: CASTDRNQPQHF; v_call: TRBV6-1; clone_size: -; j_call: TRBJ1-5; d_call: -
cdr3_nt: TGTGCCAGCAGCAGTCGTGGTACAGGGGGTTACAATGAGCAGTTCTTC; cdr3_aa: CASSSRGTGGYNEQFF; v_call: TRBV7-2; clone_size: many; j_call: TRBJ2-1; d_call: TRBD1
cdr3_nt: TGTGCCAGTAGTATGAGGAGGGAGCAGTTCTTC; cdr3_aa: CASSMRREQFF; v_call: TRBV19; clone_size: -; j_call: TRBJ2-1; d_call: -